This T cell receptor beta chain emerged from a study of beta chain features in type 1 diabetes. Only a few counts were recorded for this clone. Its antigen is currently unknown. TCRB transcripts that were expressed got sequenced, as all of the isolated RNA had been reverse transcribed. Method: immunoSEQ multiplex PCR; TCRdb's copy keeps in-frame clones and lacks some. The data contain roughly 330,000 clones, about 14% of them singletons. Regarding the study as a whole: Possible PCR preference for shorter templates applied equally to patients and controls. Researchers reported that naive, central memory and Treg TCRB repertoires appeared more similar in patients than in healthy donors. Shortening of TCRB CDR3s, moderate but significant, appeared in all four CD4+ subsets of Type 1 diabetes patients.

This CDR3 has 12 residues. In germline, CDR1 is GTSNPN, CDR2 SVGIG (reference sequence). V gave up 2 bases and J gave up 7 bases, with 8 bases separating them. Post-sort purity exceeded 98% for all sorted populations. The receptor was isolated from a woman under 30 with type 1 diabetes. The sample comprised naive CD4+ T cells from blood. The chain has TRBV30 and TRBJ2-2; D is possibly TRBD2 (6 bases). The CDR3 loop is CAWSRGNGELFF. Here the CDR3 DNA reads TGTGCCTGGAGTCGGGGGAACGGGGAGCTGTTTTTT.